This record covers a single T cell receptor (beta chain). This sample stems from a study of Graves' ophthalmopathy and Graves' hyperthyroidism. Background on the study: The study drew peripheral blood at initial diagnosis, before any treatment.

Researchers took RNA transcripts and amplified TCR beta CDR3 regions from them. First-round RT-PCR employed HTBI primers, with a second-round multiplex PCR after it. TCRdb called the multiplex PCR reads again in MiXCR, with one record for every CDR3 protein. The data hold 500,000 to 700,000 distinct CDR3 sequences, with about a fifth observed a single time. This TCR was sampled from a woman aged 18-29 years with stable Graves' hyperthyroidism. Some clones in this sample may be carry-over from other donors' samples. Specimen: peripheral blood.

The CDR3 loop reads CASSWAGTAYEQYF. The CDR3 coding sequence is TGTGCCAGCAGTTGGGCGGGGACAGCCTACGAGCAGTACTTC. V gene TRBV12-3 or TRBV12-4 combines with J gene TRBJ2-7; possibly TRBD1 for D (7 bases). The V end lost 4 bases, the J end lost 2 bases, and 12 bases lay between the germline ends. This CDR3 has 14 residues.